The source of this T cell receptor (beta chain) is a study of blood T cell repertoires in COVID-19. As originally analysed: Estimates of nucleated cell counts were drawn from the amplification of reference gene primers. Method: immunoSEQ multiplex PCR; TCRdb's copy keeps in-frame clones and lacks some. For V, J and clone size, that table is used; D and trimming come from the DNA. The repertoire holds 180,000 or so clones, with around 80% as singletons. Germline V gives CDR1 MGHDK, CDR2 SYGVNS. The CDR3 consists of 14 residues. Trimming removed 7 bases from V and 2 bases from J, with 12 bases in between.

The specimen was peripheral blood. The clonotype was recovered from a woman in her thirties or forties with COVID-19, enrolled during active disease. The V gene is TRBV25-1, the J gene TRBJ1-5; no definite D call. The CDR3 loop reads CASIRGRGNQPQHF. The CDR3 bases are TGTGCCAGCATCCGGGGTAGGGGCAATCAGCCCCAGCATTTT.